Sequencing of this T cell receptor beta chain was carried out in a study of spatial heterogeneity in lung cancer. Study details: Detection consistently captured more beta-chain sequences than alpha-chain sequences.

This CDR3 comprises 15 residues. J gave up 3 bases and V 6 bases, and 7 bases lay outside the gene matches. The germline V gene has CDR1 MNHEY and CDR2 SMNVEV (reference sequence). From the 5' RACE reads, TCRdb called clonotypes with MiXCR, one entry per CDR3 protein. The sample includes over 25,000 distinct CDR3 sequences, 7.1% of them seen just once. As for this clonotype: Its specificity is not known.

Time point indicated: sample taken at primary tumor resection. Findings and caveats of the study: Ubiquitous and regional nonsynonymous mutations were tracked by counts of ubiquitous and regional expanded TCRs, respectively. Estimated TCR-seq coverage of tumor T cells was only around 7% for alpha chains. For beta chains, the corresponding estimate was 13% to 15%. The study found that expanded intratumoral alpha and beta TCR counts tracked tumor mutation counts.

This sequence originates from a male donor with early-stage non-small cell lung cancer. This specimen was lung tumor tissue, taken at surgery. V gene TRBV27 combines with J gene TRBJ2-7; TRBD2 aligns across 11 bases. CDR3 in DNA: TGTGCCAGCAGCCAGACTAGCGGGGTCTACTACGAGCAGTACTTC. Translation gives CASSQTSGVYYEQYF.